These 2 T cell receptor beta chains were sequenced from one sample in a study of graft-versus-host responses after intestinal transplantation. This table comes from immunoSEQ multiplex PCR, and its TCRdb copy is limited to in-frame clones, with some not included. This table holds 25,000 to 35,000 clones, 85% to 95% found once. Sequencing used PBMCs, obtained 66 days after intestinal transplant. The receptors come from a human patient who received an intestinal transplant, so some T cells may come from the graft donor.

The chain has TRBV5-1 and TRBJ1-2; D ambiguous. The CDR3 consists of 14 residues. V lost 5 bases and J lost 1, with 12 bases in between. Germline V gives CDR1 SGHRS, CDR2 YFSETQ. This chain's CDR3 is CASRLGRVNYGYTF. CDR3 DNA sequence: TGCGCCAGCAGGCTTGGAAGAGTTAACTATGGCTACACCTTC.

The chain is built from TRBV19 and TRBJ2-7; D is undetermined. V was cut by 6 bases and J by 2 bases, with 17 bases left in between. CDR1 and CDR2 from the germline V gene are LNHDA and SQIVND (reference sequence). The CDR3 runs to 15 residues. This chain's CDR3 is CASRGVIGPTYEQYF. DNA of the CDR3: TGTGCCAGTAGAGGTGTGATAGGACCTACCTACGAGCAGTACTTC.